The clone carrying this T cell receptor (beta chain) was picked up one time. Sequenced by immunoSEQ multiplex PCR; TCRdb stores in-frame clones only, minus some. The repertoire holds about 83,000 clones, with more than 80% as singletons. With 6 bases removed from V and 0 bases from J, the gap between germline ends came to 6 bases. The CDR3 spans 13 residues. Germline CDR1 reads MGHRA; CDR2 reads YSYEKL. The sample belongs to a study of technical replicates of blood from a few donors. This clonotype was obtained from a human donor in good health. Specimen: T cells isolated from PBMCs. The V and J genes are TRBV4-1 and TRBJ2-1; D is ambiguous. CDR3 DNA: TGCGCCAGCAGATCCAGCTCCTACAATGAGCAGTTCTTC. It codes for CASRSSSYNEQFF.